A single sample gave rise to the 30 T cell receptor beta chains below, sequenced in a study of blood T cell repertoires in COVID-19 (dated by TCRdb to 2020 to 2022). The receptor library was made with the immunoSEQ multiplex PCR assay. Imported from immuneACCESS, the table was reduced by TCRdb to in-frame sequences with V and J called. These copies leave out some clones; in studies compared against another copy, an unresolved V gene accounts for under half, and the cause of the remainder is not known. The sample data list 75,000 to 95,000 clones, and roughly four fifths of these were observed just once. Around 6.9% of the sample goes to the ten largest clones. Sequences were obtained from peripheral blood. Source of these receptors: a man aged 60-69 years with acute or convalescent COVID-19.

The chain couples TRBV4-1 to TRBJ2-1; 9 bases are shared with TRBD2. The V and J ends lost 0 bases and 7 bases, in that order; junction bases with no gene match: 7. This CDR3 has 16 amino acids. Germline CDR1 and CDR2: MGHRA and YSYEKL. The CDR3 sequence: CASSQDPGGGANEQFF. CDR3 DNA sequence: TGCGCCAGCAGCCAAGATCCTGGCGGGGGGGCAAATGAGCAGTTCTTC.

The V and J genes are TRBV7-8 and TRBJ1-2; TRBD1 agrees at 9 bases. The CDR3 has 15 residues. Germline CDR1 reads SGHVS; CDR2 reads FQNEAQ. Trimming took 5 bases from V and 4 from J; bases not matched to a gene: 8. This chain's CDR3 is CASSPRDRAGYGYTF. Here the CDR3 DNA reads TGTGCCAGCAGCCCCCGGGACAGGGCGGGCTATGGCTACACCTTC.

V usage is TRBV9 and J usage is TRBJ1-1; 11 positions match TRBD1. The CDR3 runs 15 residues. With 4 bases clipped from V and 6 bases from J, the junction kept 8 bases outside the gene matches. Germline V gene lookup returns CDR1 SGDLS and CDR2 YYNGEE. The CDR3 region is CASSSTGQGASEAFF. CDR3 in DNA: TGTGCCAGCAGCTCCACCGGACAGGGGGCCTCTGAAGCTTTCTTT. The full variable domain, rest sourced from reference TRBV9 and TRBJ1-1, is DSGVTQTPKHLITATGQRVTLRCSPRSGDLSVYWYQQSLDQGLQFLIQYYNGEERAKGNILERFSAQQFPDLHSELNLSSLELGDSALYFCASSSTGQGASEAFFGQGTRLTVV.

The CDR3 protein is CASSNAGDPDTQYF. As DNA, the CDR3 is TGTGCCAGTAGTAATGCAGGGGATCCAGATACGCAGTATTTT. The chain has TRBV19 and TRBJ2-3; D perhaps matches TRBD1 (6 bases). Trimming took 4 bases from V and 4 from J, leaving 12 bases between them. The CDR3 is 14 residues long. Germline V gives CDR1 LNHDA, CDR2 SQIVND (reference sequence).

The chain joins TRBV18 to TRBJ2-5, with 7 bases that match TRBD2. Germline-derived CDR1 and CDR2 are KGHSH and LQKENI. The trim removed 6 bases at V and 5 bases at J, leaving 9 bases unmatched. The CDR3 is 14 amino acids. Written as DNA, the CDR3 is TGTGCCAGCTCCCCCGGACTAGTTGGGGAGACCCAGTACTTC. Translation gives CASSPGLVGETQYF.

This clone was found a few times. DNA of the CDR3: TGCGCCAGCAGCTCGGGGGACCCCTCCGGGACAGCTAATGAAAAACTGTTTTTT. This gives the protein CASSSGDPSGTANEKLFF. This rearrangement joins TRBV5-1 to TRBJ1-4, with 7 bases fitting TRBD1. The CDR3 has 18 amino acids. CDR1 and CDR2 from the germline V gene are SGHRS and YFSETQ. J lost 3 bases, V lost 3 bases, and 14 bases had no gene match.

This chain links TRBV6-2 or TRBV6-3 with TRBJ1-5, with no clear D. The germline CDR1 and CDR2 sequences are MNHEY and SVGEGT. The V gene lost 4 bases and the J gene lost 5 bases, with 6 bases spanning the gap. The CDR3 sequence is 12 residues long. CDR3 coding DNA: TGTGCCAGCAGTTTGCGGTATCAGCCCCAGCATTTT. Protein: CASSLRYQPQHF.

This chain connects TRBV4-1 to TRBJ1-1, with unresolved D. Trimming stripped 4 bases from V and 4 bases from J, with 13 bases between. The germline V gene encodes CDR1 MGHRA and CDR2 YSYEKL. This CDR3 spans 14 amino acids. The CDR3 sequence is CASSPHGEGTEAFF. As DNA, the CDR3 is TGCGCCAGCAGCCCCCACGGGGAAGGCACTGAAGCTTTCTTT.

The CDR3: CASSGLAGADEQFF. CDR3 coding DNA: TGTGCCAGCTCGGGACTAGCGGGGGCTGATGAGCAGTTCTTC. The chain couples TRBV27 to TRBJ2-1; 14 bases are a match to TRBD2. The CDR3 contains 14 residues. The V gene's germline CDR1 is MNHEY and CDR2 SMNVEV (reference sequence). V lost 8 bases and J lost 8; bases outside the gene matches: 5.

The gene calls are TRBV10-3 and TRBJ1-6; 7 nucleotides line up with TRBD1. The ends lost 4 bases at V and 2 bases at J; junction bases unmatched: 8. The CDR3 contains 17 residues. Per the germline V gene, CDR1 is ENHRY and CDR2 is SYGVKD. CDR3 sequence (DNA): TGTGCCATCAGTGCTCGGGACAGCGCTGCCTATAATTCACCCCTCCACTTT. Its protein is CAISARDSAAYNSPLHF.

The chain couples TRBV11-2 to TRBJ1-1; D might be TRBD1 (5 bases). Germline loops: CDR1 SGHAT, CDR2 FQNNGV. V lost 4 bases and J 6 bases, leaving 9 bases between the germline ends. The CDR3 has 12 amino acids. The CDR3 nucleotides are TGTGCCAGCAGCTGGGACTTTTCTGAAGCTTTCTTT. Translation gives CASSWDFSEAFF.

This clone was counted a few times. V is TRBV11-2 and J is TRBJ1-1; D uncertain. The CDR3 length is 12 residues. Trimming cost V 0 bases and J 10 bases, with 9 bases left between them. The germline V gene encodes CDR1 SGHAT and CDR2 FQNNGV. The CDR3 DNA reads as TGTGCCAGCAGCTTAGATCGGGGTGTAGCTTTCTTT. Amino acids: CASSLDRGVAFF.

This sequence joins TRBV19 and TRBJ2-1; a weak D match, TRBD2 (6 bases). Germline V gives CDR1 LNHDA, CDR2 SQIVND (reference sequence). V was trimmed by 7 bases and J by 4 bases, leaving 14 bases between them. This CDR3 region has 14 residues. CDR3 sequence reads: CASNRRGRYNEQFF. CDR3 coding DNA: TGTGCCAGTAATAGGAGGGGACGGTACAATGAGCAGTTCTTC.

V is TRBV19 and J is TRBJ1-1; D is unresolved. The V gene's germline CDR1 is LNHDA and CDR2 SQIVND (reference sequence). V lost 6 bases and J 0 bases, leaving 14 bases between the germline ends. The CDR3 extends over 15 amino acids. The CDR3 spells CASRGGTGMNTEAFF. The CDR3 DNA sequence: TGTGCCAGTAGGGGAGGCACCGGGATGAACACTGAAGCTTTCTTT.

The chain employs TRBV4-1 and TRBJ1-2; weak D call: TRBD1 (6 bases). The germline CDR1 and CDR2 sequences are MGHRA and YSYEKL. V lost 5 bases and J lost 7, with 20 bases in between. The CDR3 contains 15 residues. The CDR3 DNA reads TGCGCCAGCAGCGTAACACAGGGTGTTGACTCTGGCTACACCTTC. Amino acids: CASSVTQGVDSGYTF.

The gene calls are TRBV25-1 and TRBJ1-4; D possibly corresponds to TRBD1 (5 bases). There are 16 residues in the CDR3. V lost 0 bases and J lost 6, with 14 bases in between. CDR1 is MGHDK and CDR2 is SYGVNS in the germline V gene. The CDR3 sequence: CASSEYRLVGDEKLFF. CDR3 DNA: TGTGCCAGCAGTGAATACCGCTTGGTAGGGGATGAAAAACTGTTTTTT.

V and J are TRBV14 and TRBJ2-2; D is unresolved. Per germline, CDR1 SGHDN and CDR2 FVKESK. The CDR3 extends over 15 amino acids. V lost 2 bases and J lost 0, with 7 bases in between. CDR3 residues: CASSQQQPNTGELFF. The CDR3 DNA reads as TGTGCCAGCAGCCAACAACAGCCGAACACCGGGGAGCTGTTTTTT.

J is TRBJ2-7 and V is TRBV7-9; 7 positions match TRBD1. The CDR3 has 13 residues. From germline, CDR1 is SEHNR and CDR2 FQNEAQ (reference sequence). V shed 4 bases, J shed 4 bases, and the junction held 4 bases outside the gene matches. DNA of the CDR3: TGTGCCAGCAGCTCAAACAGGGGATACGAGCAGTACTTC. Translation: CASSSNRGYEQYF.

The chain joins TRBV6-2 or TRBV6-3 to TRBJ1-1, with TRBD1 as a possible D gene (6 bases). CDR1 is MNHEY and CDR2 is SVGEGT in the germline V gene. The V and J ends lost 6 bases and 4 bases respectively, with 12 bases between them. The CDR3 extends over 13 amino acids. The CDR3 loop reads CASSSTGFTEAFF. CDR3 nucleotides: TGTGCCAGCAGCTCCACAGGGTTCACTGAAGCTTTCTTT.

V gene TRBV7-2 combines with J gene TRBJ1-1; the D is unclear. V lost 3 bases to trimming and J lost 1 base, with 9 bases between them. CDR1 SGHTA and CDR2 FQGNSA come from the germline V gene. The CDR3 length is 14 residues. CDR3 bases: TGTGCCAGCAGCTTTGGGAGGTCGAACACTGAAGCTTTCTTT. Its protein is CASSFGRSNTEAFF.

The chain couples TRBV21-1 to TRBJ2-2; the DNA was not used to check the table's D call, TRBD1. TRBV21-1 is tagged as a pseudogene. This CDR3 has 21 residues. CDR3 nucleotide sequence: TGTGCCAGCAGCAAGGACTCCCTGGGACAGTCGGCGAAATCGAACACCGGGGAGCTGTTTTTT. Protein sequence: CASSKDSLGQSAKSNTGELFF.

A remark on this clone: Other DNA sequences in the sample encode the same CDR3. V is TRBV9 and J is TRBJ1-2; 8 bases line up with TRBD1. J lost 2 bases, V lost 2 bases, and 5 bases had no gene match. CDR1 is SGDLS and CDR2 is YYNGEE in the germline V gene. This CDR3 is 15 amino acids long. In nucleotides, the CDR3 is TGTGCCAGCAGCGTCGGGCAGGGGGCCAACTATGGCTACACCTTC. It yields the protein CASSVGQGANYGYTF.

The rearrangement links TRBV5-1 to TRBJ1-1, with 7 bases matching TRBD1. The CDR3 is 16 residues long. Germline V CDR1 and CDR2: SGHRS, YFSETQ. With V trimmed by 4 bases and J by 2 bases, 11 bases remained unmatched. CDR3 DNA: TGCGCCAGCAGCCCACGGGACAGCCGATTAAACACTGAAGCTTTCTTT. Residues: CASSPRDSRLNTEAFF. Combining the CDR3 with reference TRBV5-1 and TRBJ1-1 gives the whole variable domain KAGVTQTPRYLIKTRGQQVTLSCSPISGHRSVSWYQQTPGQGLQFLFEYFSETQRNKGNFPGRFSGRQFSNSRSEMNVSTLELGDSALYLCASSPRDSRLNTEAFFGQGTRLTVV.

This rearrangement joins TRBV30 to TRBJ1-5; 9 nucleotides line up with TRBD1. Germline lookup yields CDR1 GTSNPN and CDR2 SVGIG (reference sequence). V was pared by 3 bases and J by 7 bases, with 7 bases of the junction left unmatched. This CDR3 has 14 amino acids. This CDR3 is CAWSPRQGVQPQHF. The CDR3 nucleotides are TGTGCCTGGAGCCCCCGACAGGGGGTCCAGCCCCAGCATTTT.

This clone was recorded only once. The chain carries TRBV5-1 and TRBJ2-1; 10 positions match TRBD2. The germline V gene encodes CDR1 SGHRS and CDR2 YFSETQ. V was clipped by 1 base and J by 0 bases; unmatched bases: 13. The CDR3 extends over 20 amino acids. The CDR3 DNA is TGCGCCAGCAGCTTGACCTTGGCTAGCGGGGGTCCTGACTCCTACAATGAGCAGTTCTTC. Translation: CASSLTLASGGPDSYNEQFF. Combining the CDR3 with reference TRBV5-1 and TRBJ2-1 gives the whole variable domain KAGVTQTPRYLIKTRGQQVTLSCSPISGHRSVSWYQQTPGQGLQFLFEYFSETQRNKGNFPGRFSGRQFSNSRSEMNVSTLELGDSALYLCASSLTLASGGPDSYNEQFFGPGTRLTVL.

V usage is TRBV19 and J usage is TRBJ1-1; 8 positions match TRBD1. The V gene's germline CDR1 is LNHDA and CDR2 SQIVND (reference sequence). The ends lost 3 bases at V and 1 base at J; junction bases unmatched: 10. The CDR3 covers 17 residues. CDR3 residues: CASSMGVQGARNTEAFF. CDR3 nucleotide sequence: TGTGCCAGTAGTATGGGCGTCCAGGGGGCGCGGAACACTGAAGCTTTCTTT.

V gene TRBV9 combines with J gene TRBJ1-4; maybe TRBD1 (5 bases). This CDR3 comprises 14 residues. Germline V gives CDR1 SGDLS, CDR2 YYNGEE. The germline V and J ends were trimmed by 7 bases and 1 base, with 11 bases remaining between them. The CDR3 nucleotides read TGTGCCAGCGCGCCGGGGGGAACTAATGAAAAACTGTTTTTT. The encoded protein is CASAPGGTNEKLFF.

A few counts support this clone. The rearrangement joins TRBV19 to TRBJ1-2; no definite D call. The germline gives CDR1 LNHDA, CDR2 SQIVND (reference sequence). The CDR3 spans 12 residues. V lost 0 bases and J 8 bases, leaving 7 bases between the germline ends. CDR3 nucleotide sequence: TGTGCCAGTAGTATAGATCTCCGGGGCTACACCTTC. Its translation: CASSIDLRGYTF.

V usage is TRBV5-4 and J usage is TRBJ1-2, with 9 bases lining up with TRBD1. The germline V gene encodes CDR1 SGHNT and CDR2 YYREEE (reference sequence). V lost 1 base to trimming and J lost 8 bases; unmatched junction nucleotides: 6. CDR3 length equals 14 residues. CDR3 in DNA: TGTGCCAGCAGCTTGTCCCGGACAGGGGACGGCTACACCTTC. Translating gives CASSLSRTGDGYTF.

V is TRBV15 and J is TRBJ1-3; D unclear. The CDR3 loop spans 13 amino acids. Trimming took off 0 bases at V and 4 bases at J, with 4 bases between the two ends. Germline V gives CDR1 LNHNV, CDR2 YYDKDF (reference sequence). The CDR3 is CATSRDRGNTIYF. In DNA form, the CDR3 reads TGTGCCACCAGCAGAGACAGGGGAAACACCATATATTTT.